This T cell receptor (beta chain) was identified during a study of T cells in Graves' hyperthyroidism and ophthalmopathy. Broader study findings: Most thyroid clonotypes expanded above 0.001 appeared in blood too.

This clonotype was counted ten times or more. The antigen is not known. Ophthalmopathy patients all had a Clinical Activity Score of at least 3, a NOSPECS grade of at least 4 and disease under 3 months old. Using 10 ml of fresh peripheral blood, PBMCs were prepared. Amplification of TCR beta CDR3 regions was performed using RNA transcripts as template. When the TCR CDR3 underwent first-round RT-PCR, the HTBI primer set was used. TCRdb fed the multiplex PCR reads into MiXCR, producing one record per CDR3 protein. The data contain a few hundred thousand distinct CDR3 sequences, around 20% of them singletons. CDR1 and CDR2 (germline): LGHDT, YNNKEL (reference sequence). V lost 2 bases and J lost 4, with 12 bases in between. The CDR3 spans 14 residues.

The chain employs TRBV3-1 and TRBJ2-7; D is ambiguous. Sequenced input: blood. The source of this sequence is a man aged 50 to 60 with Graves' ophthalmopathy. The CDR3 nucleotides are TGTGCCAGCAGCCAACCTGGGGTTAGGTACGAGCAGTACTTC. Its protein is CASSQPGVRYEQYF.